This T cell receptor (beta chain) originates from a study of shared clonotypes between healthy human individuals. Findings of the study overall: Sample collection involved blood only; tissue repertoires are likely different.

V was pared by 5 bases and J by 4 bases, with 9 bases between. CDR1 and CDR2 (germline): MNHEY, SMNVEV (reference sequence). The CDR3 length is 14 residues. Turning to this clone: The antigen is unknown.

Sequencing used immunoSEQ multiplex PCR; TCRdb keeps in-frame clones, though not all of them. The sample includes approximately 1.1 million clones, approximately 80% of them seen just once. The chain recombines TRBV27 with TRBJ2-6; the D gene is possibly TRBD2 (6 bases). This receptor was obtained from a man younger than 35 in good health. Some clones in this sample may be carry-over from other donors' samples. Sequencing was carried out using memory CD4+ T cells from PBMCs. The subset here: CD45RA-negative fraction. CDR3 in amino acids: CASSRETGANVLTF. The CDR3 nucleotides are TGTGCCAGCAGTCGGGAGACCGGGGCCAACGTCCTGACTTTC.